The 4 T cell receptor beta chains presented below share a single source sample, sequenced in a study of cytomegalovirus exposure and HLA in healthy donors. The PCR was carried out with 60 Vbeta primers and 13 Jbeta primers. Profiled with immunoSEQ multiplex PCR; TCRdb holds only in-frame clones, not every one. Seen here are roughly 180,000 clones, 80% to 90% observed once, and the top ten hold about 2.4%. Sequenced input: PBMCs. These TCRs come from a male donor in good health and CMV-seronegative.

This chain joins TRBV9 and TRBJ2-7, with 15 nucleotides matching TRBD2. Per germline, CDR1 SGDLS and CDR2 YYNGEE. The CDR3 totals 17 residues. The V segment lost 3 bases and the J segment 0 bases; nucleotides outside the gene matches: 4. This chain's CDR3 is CASSGGLAGGFSYEQYF. The CDR3, as DNA: TGTGCCAGCAGCGGCGGACTAGCGGGAGGGTTCTCCTACGAGCAGTACTTC.

The count of this clone is one. The V and J genes are TRBV6-1 and TRBJ2-3, with 9 nucleotides matching TRBD2. There are 14 residues in the CDR3. Germline lookup yields CDR1 MNHNS and CDR2 SASEGT. V trimming: 7 bases; J trimming: 5 bases; junction bases outside the gene matches: 7. In DNA, the CDR3 is TGTGCCAGCAAGGGTGGGCGGGAGGGAGATACGCAGTATTTT. Protein product: CASKGGREGDTQYF.

The chain combines TRBV9 with TRBJ1-2; D ambiguous. V was pared by 0 bases and J by 4 bases, with 13 bases between. The length of the CDR3 is 15 residues. CDR1 and CDR2 (germline): SGDLS, YYNGEE. CDR3 nucleotide sequence: TGTGCCAGCAGCGTAGGAGGAGTGGTCGGCTATGGCTACACCTTC. Amino acids: CASSVGGVVGYGYTF.

This clone was seen once. The rearrangement links TRBV5-6 to TRBJ2-4; 8 positions agree with TRBD1. With V trimmed by 4 bases and J by 9 bases, 15 bases remained unmatched. This CDR3 contains 16 residues. CDR1 SGHDT and CDR2 YYEEEE come from the germline V gene. The CDR3 DNA reads TGTGCCAGCAGCCTCTGGACAGGGATGAATTTCGGCATTCAGTACTTC. Its protein is CASSLWTGMNFGIQYF. The full variable domain, rest sourced from reference TRBV5-6 and TRBJ2-4, is DAGVTQSPTHLIKTRGQQVTLRCSPKSGHDTVSWYQQALGQGPQFIFQYYEEEERQRGNFPDRFSGHQFPNYSSELNVNALLLGDSALYLCASSLWTGMNFGIQYFGAGTRLSVL.